The 21 T cell receptor beta chains presented below share a single source sample, sequenced in a study of T cell changes during pregnancy in multiple sclerosis (dated by TCRdb to about 2019). Library preparation was by the immunoSEQ multiplex PCR assay. The clones in this table, taken by TCRdb from immuneACCESS, are in-frame only. Not every clone is retained; where verified, under half of the shortfall comes from an unresolved V gene, and the cause of the rest is unknown. The sample table lists more than 65,000 clones, 80% to 95% of them with a count of one. The ten largest clones capture about 2.5% of the sample. Sequencing used peripheral blood, obtained in the first trimester of pregnancy. These receptor sequences come from a female donor with multiple sclerosis, enrolled in a pregnancy study.

The chain couples TRBV29-1 to TRBJ2-1, with 10 bases that match TRBD2. CDR3 length: 13 residues. CDR1 is SQVTM and CDR2 is ANQGSEA in the germline V gene. The J segment lost 8 bases and the V segment lost 4 bases, leaving 5 bases of the junction unmatched. The CDR3 DNA sequence: TGCAGCGTTGTAGCGGGAGGTCCCGATGAGCAGTTCTTC. Protein: CSVVAGGPDEQFF.

The V gene is TRBV7-2, the J gene TRBJ2-7; 7 nucleotides line up with TRBD1. Germline V CDR1 and CDR2: SGHTA, FQGNSA. V gave up 0 bases and J gave up 6 bases; unmatched junction bases: 5. This CDR3 contains 14 residues. CDR3: CASSLARQGREQYF. CDR3 bases: TGTGCCAGCAGCTTAGCCCGACAGGGCCGCGAGCAGTACTTC.

The chain recombines TRBV29-1 with TRBJ2-1; 9 bases map to TRBD2. Germline V gives CDR1 SQVTM, CDR2 ANQGSEA. V was clipped by 3 bases and J by 6 bases; unmatched bases: 9. The CDR3 has 15 residues. The CDR3 DNA follows: TGCAGCGTTGATATCGGCGGGGGGGCGGTCAATGAGCAGTTCTTC. It translates to CSVDIGGGAVNEQFF.

CDR3 DNA sequence: TGTGCCAGCAGTTTATTGCGCCAGGGGGCTGGCTACACCTTC. Residues: CASSLLRQGAGYTF. V gene TRBV27 combines with J gene TRBJ1-2; 8 positions agree with TRBD1. CDR1 is MNHEY and CDR2 is SMNVEV in the germline V gene (reference sequence). The CDR3 covers 14 residues. J gave up 7 bases and V 1 base, and 5 bases lay outside the gene matches.

The V gene is TRBV9, the J gene TRBJ2-3; 10 nucleotides align to TRBD1. The V segment lost 2 bases and the J segment 0 bases; nucleotides outside the gene matches: 3. The CDR3 covers 16 residues. Germline V gives CDR1 SGDLS, CDR2 YYNGEE. CDR3 DNA: TGTGCCAGCAGCGTGGGACAGGGGACCAGCACAGATACGCAGTATTTT. Residues: CASSVGQGTSTDTQYF.

The chain is built from TRBV18 and TRBJ2-2; perhaps TRBD1 as D (6 bases). CDR3 length: 17 residues. The germline CDR1 and CDR2 sequences are KGHSH and LQKENI. Trimming removed 3 bases at V and 6 bases at J, with 20 bases between. The DNA of the CDR3 is TGTGCCAGCTCACCTCTCACCCGCAGGGGCAGATCCGGGGAGCTGTTTTTT. Amino acids: CASSPLTRRGRSGELFF.

This clone was picked up one time. The V and J genes are TRBV28 and TRBJ2-3, with 12 bases matching TRBD2. J was trimmed by 3 bases and V by 5 bases; bases with no gene match: 6. The CDR3 runs to 16 residues. The germline CDR1 and CDR2 sequences are MDHEN and SYDVKM. Here the CDR3 DNA reads TGTGCCAGCAGTCCTCGACTAGCGGGGGATACAGATACGCAGTATTTT. Translation gives CASSPRLAGDTDTQYF.

This sequence joins TRBV7-9 and TRBJ1-4; 7 bases line up with TRBD1. Germline CDR1 reads SEHNR; CDR2 reads FQNEAQ (reference sequence). The junction had 6 bases not matched to a gene; V was cut back by 3 bases and J by 8 bases. There are 14 residues in the CDR3. Here the CDR3 DNA reads TGTGCCAGCAGCTTTGGGCAGGGGGACGAAAAACTGTTTTTT. Amino acid sequence: CASSFGQGDEKLFF.

The chain recombines TRBV7-8 with TRBJ2-1, with 13 bases that match TRBD2. V dropped 5 bases and J dropped 7; count of bases not matched to a gene: 8. Per the germline V gene, CDR1 is SGHVS and CDR2 is FQNEAQ. The CDR3 is 16 amino acids. The CDR3 is CASSPLGLAGENEQFF. The CDR3 DNA follows: TGTGCCAGCAGCCCCTTAGGACTAGCGGGAGAGAATGAGCAGTTCTTC. The whole variable domain, filled in from reference TRBV7-8 and TRBJ2-1, reads GAGVSQSPRYKVAKRGQDVALRCDPISGHVSLFWYQQALGQGPEFLTYFQNEAQLDKSGLPSDRFFAERPEGSVSTLKIQRTQQEDSAVYLCASSPLGLAGENEQFFGPGTRLTVL.

This clone was detected once. This rearrangement joins TRBV5-8 to TRBJ2-1, with 7 positions matching TRBD2. CDR1 and CDR2 from the germline V gene are SGHTS and YDEGEE. CDR3 length: 16 amino acids. Trimming took 5 bases from V and 4 from J; bases not matched to a gene: 12. The CDR3 here is CASRPTESGGYNEQFF. In DNA, the CDR3 is TGTGCCAGCAGACCCACTGAGTCGGGGGGTTACAATGAGCAGTTCTTC.

This clone has just one count. The CDR3 sequence: CASSSSSFAAGNEQFF. As DNA, the CDR3 is TGTGCCAGCAGCTCCTCTAGCTTTGCCGCAGGCAATGAGCAGTTCTTC. The V and J genes are TRBV5-4 and TRBJ2-1; weak D call: TRBD2 (5 bases). CDR1 SGHNT and CDR2 YYREEE come from the germline V gene (reference sequence). V lost 3 bases and J 6 bases, leaving 19 bases between the germline ends. This CDR3 spans 16 amino acids.

The chain recombines TRBV30 with TRBJ2-7; D is unclear. CDR1 and CDR2 (germline): GTSNPN, SVGIG (reference sequence). This CDR3 comprises 13 residues. The ends were cut back, 5 bases at V and 0 bases at J, with 11 bases in the middle. DNA for the CDR3: TGTGCCTGGGAGAGAGGAATCTCCTACGAGCAGTACTTC. It translates to CAWERGISYEQYF.

This clone appeared a few times. The rearrangement joins TRBV30 to TRBJ1-5; D unresolved. Germline V gene lookup returns CDR1 GTSNPN and CDR2 SVGIG (reference sequence). The germline V and J ends were trimmed by 2 bases and 5 bases, with 10 bases remaining between them. The CDR3 runs to 13 residues. The CDR3 protein is CAWSLVRDQPQHF. In DNA form, the CDR3 reads TGTGCCTGGAGTTTGGTGCGGGATCAGCCCCAGCATTTT.

The CDR3 protein is CASSSGGSGAYEQYF. The CDR3 nucleotides are TGTGCCAGCAGCTCCGGGGGTAGCGGAGCCTACGAGCAGTACTTC. The gene calls are TRBV7-6 and TRBJ2-7, with D perhaps matching TRBD2 (6 bases). CDR3 size: 15 residues. The germline V and J ends were trimmed by 4 bases and 2 bases, with 15 bases remaining between them. Germline V gives CDR1 SGHVS, CDR2 FNYEAQ.

This chain links TRBV4-1 with TRBJ2-5; D possibly corresponds to TRBD1 (7 bases). Deletions cut 0 bases from V and 4 bases from J, with 15 bases between. The V gene's germline CDR1 is MGHRA and CDR2 YSYEKL. The CDR3 length is 16 residues. The CDR3 here is CASSQEGRGRRETQYF. CDR3 bases: TGCGCCAGCAGCCAAGAGGGCAGGGGGAGGCGAGAGACCCAGTACTTC.

The CDR3 coding sequence is TGCGCCAGCAGCTTGGTGGCAGGGGATGGCGGCTACACCTTC. It is translated as CASSLVAGDGGYTF. This chain links TRBV5-1 with TRBJ1-2, with D possibly being TRBD1 (6 bases). The CDR3 is 14 residues long. The germline gives CDR1 SGHRS, CDR2 YFSETQ. V lost 0 bases, J lost 8 bases, and 14 bases lay in between. Filled out from reference TRBV5-1 and TRBJ1-2, the complete variable domain reads KAGVTQTPRYLIKTRGQQVTLSCSPISGHRSVSWYQQTPGQGLQFLFEYFSETQRNKGNFPGRFSGRQFSNSRSEMNVSTLELGDSALYLCASSLVAGDGGYTFGSGTRLTVV.

The rearrangement joins TRBV5-1 to TRBJ2-1; TRBD1 is a possible D gene (6 bases). Trimming removed 4 bases from V and 4 bases from J, with 6 bases in between. CDR1 and CDR2 from the germline V gene are SGHRS and YFSETQ. The CDR3 length is 12 residues. CDR3 sequence (DNA): TGCGCCAGCAGCACAGGGTACAATGAGCAGTTCTTC. Translated, it gives CASSTGYNEQFF. Combining the CDR3 with reference TRBV5-1 and TRBJ2-1 gives the whole variable domain KAGVTQTPRYLIKTRGQQVTLSCSPISGHRSVSWYQQTPGQGLQFLFEYFSETQRNKGNFPGRFSGRQFSNSRSEMNVSTLELGDSALYLCASSTGYNEQFFGPGTRLTVL.

This rearrangement joins TRBV4-2 to TRBJ1-1; D not resolved. Between the trimmed V and J ends, which lost 4 bases and 4 bases, there was a span of 16 bases. Germline loops: CDR1 LGHNA, CDR2 YNFKEQ. The CDR3 length is 15 residues. CDR3 sequence: CASSPQITEGTEAFF. DNA for the CDR3: TGTGCCAGCAGCCCTCAAATTACAGAGGGCACTGAAGCTTTCTTT.

V is TRBV5-1 and J is TRBJ1-2, with D uncertain. The CDR3 runs to 11 residues. Germline V gene data show CDR1 as SGHRS and CDR2 as YFSETQ. Trimming removed 0 bases at V and 8 bases at J, with 5 bases between. CDR3 region: CASSLDGGYTF. The DNA of the CDR3 is TGCGCCAGCAGCTTGGACGGGGGCTACACCTTC.

The rearrangement uses TRBV13 and TRBJ2-3; TRBD2 agrees at 8 bases. Per the germline V gene, CDR1 is PRHDT and CDR2 is FYEKMQ (reference sequence). The CDR3 is 14 amino acids. Trimming cost V 5 bases and J 4 bases; bases outside gene matches: 5. The CDR3 DNA sequence: TGTGCCAGCAGCCTCGGACTAGCAGCAGATACGCAGTATTTT. Translating gives CASSLGLAADTQYF.

V usage is TRBV6-1 and J usage is TRBJ1-5; 12 positions agree with TRBD1. The germline CDR1 and CDR2 sequences are MNHNS and SASEGT. The CDR3 loop spans 15 amino acids. V was pared by 4 bases and J by 7 bases, with 5 bases of the junction left unmatched. Here the CDR3 DNA reads TGTGCCAGCAGTGCGGGACAGGGGGCCCTCCAGCCCCAGCATTTT. This gives the protein CASSAGQGALQPQHF.